This T cell receptor (beta chain) was identified in a study of beta chain features in type 1 diabetes. Study as a whole: The patients were much like the healthy donors in age, gender and cell yields.

This clone was counted a few times. Its antigen remains unidentified. Study results and limitations: A PCR bias possibly favoring shorter templates would apply equally to patients and controls. In all four CD4+ subsets, TCRB CDR3 length was significantly, moderately reduced in type 1 diabetes. Type 1 diabetes patients had VDJ junctions that carried fewer insertions and more deletions. An over-representation of cells with high TCR expression could result from cDNA sequencing.

Reverse transcribing all isolated RNA meant expressed TCRB transcripts were sequenced. Sequenced by immunoSEQ multiplex PCR; TCRdb stores in-frame clones only, minus some. The sample has about 710,000 clones, about an eighth seen once. CDR3 length equals 16 residues. The V end lost 2 bases, the J end lost 0 bases, and 13 bases lay between the germline ends. In germline, CDR1 is SGHRS, CDR2 YFSETQ. V gene TRBV5-1 combines with J gene TRBJ2-3; tentative D call: TRBD1 (5 bases). Sequenced sample: naive CD4+ T cells from blood. This receptor was obtained from a man between 18 and 29 years old with type 1 diabetes. The CDR3 DNA reads as TGCGCCAGCAGCTTTACGCTCGACAGAAGCACAGATACGCAGTATTTT. Protein: CASSFTLDRSTDTQYF.